The next 3 T cell receptor beta chains were all read from a single sample in a study of T cell repertoires in cytomegalovirus infection. These TCRs' antigens remain unknown. One entry per CDR3 protein results from TCRdb running MiXCR on the reads. The sample consists of a few hundred thousand distinct CDR3 sequences, more than 20% of them appearing once. The source material was cultured PBMCs, sampled from culture after CMV antigen stimulation. These receptors were taken from a human donor in good health (CMV status not recorded). Some clones in this sample may be carry-over from other donors' samples.

The J gene is TRBJ1-6, the V gene TRBV12-3 or TRBV12-4; D unclear. The CDR3 contains 16 residues. The ends were cut back, 8 bases at V and 8 bases at J, with 22 bases in the middle. The CDR3 is CASRRGRGGRDSPLHF. Written as DNA, the CDR3 is TGTGCCAGCCGAAGAGGGCGAGGAGGGAGGGATTCACCCCTCCACTTT.

This clonotype appeared many times. V and J are TRBV7-2 and TRBJ2-7; 9 positions match TRBD1. The junction had 8 bases not matched to a gene; V was cut back by 5 bases and J by 3 bases. CDR3 length equals 15 residues. CDR1 is SGHTA and CDR2 is FQGNSA in the germline V gene. The CDR3 spells CASSQGTGTNYEQYF. CDR3 in DNA: TGTGCCAGCAGCCAGGGGACAGGGACAAACTACGAGCAGTACTTC.

V is TRBV12-3 or TRBV12-4 and J is TRBJ2-2, with TRBD2 matching over 11 bases. The CDR3 runs to 14 residues. V lost 6 bases and J lost 8; bases outside the gene matches: 5. CDR3 DNA sequence: TGTGCCAGCAGGGTAGCGGGAGGGCCGGGGGAGCTGTTTTTT. It yields the protein CASRVAGGPGELFF.